This T cell receptor (beta chain) originates from a study of T cell clones after liver transplantation. Overall study context: In this trial, immunosuppression withdrawal was attempted within 2 years of liver transplant. Timepoints were pre-transplant, pre-withdrawal, and after withdrawal was completed or failed.

A word on this clone: Its matching antigen is unknown.

This table comes from immunoSEQ multiplex PCR, and its TCRdb copy is limited to in-frame clones, with some not included. In the table there are approximately 71,000 clones, around 92% of which are singletons. J was trimmed by 4 bases and V by 2 bases; bases with no gene match: 7. Per the germline V gene, CDR1 is LNHDA and CDR2 is SQIVND (reference sequence). The CDR3 has 17 amino acids. Study-wide points: The donor-reactive repertoire was only partly measurable in two subjects, lacking donor cells. Compared with third party-reactive sequences, donor-reactive ones declined more, independent of withdrawal success.

The chain carries TRBV19 and TRBJ1-3; the match to TRBD1 covers 11 bases. The clonotype originates from a human patient who received a liver transplant. Some T cells may be graft donor cells. This sample comprised CD4+ T cells from blood, obtained around 25 months after liver transplant. Here the CDR3 DNA reads TGTGCCAGTAGTATATCCGCGGACAGGGGGCGAGGAAACACCATATATTTT. Its translation is CASSISADRGRGNTIYF.